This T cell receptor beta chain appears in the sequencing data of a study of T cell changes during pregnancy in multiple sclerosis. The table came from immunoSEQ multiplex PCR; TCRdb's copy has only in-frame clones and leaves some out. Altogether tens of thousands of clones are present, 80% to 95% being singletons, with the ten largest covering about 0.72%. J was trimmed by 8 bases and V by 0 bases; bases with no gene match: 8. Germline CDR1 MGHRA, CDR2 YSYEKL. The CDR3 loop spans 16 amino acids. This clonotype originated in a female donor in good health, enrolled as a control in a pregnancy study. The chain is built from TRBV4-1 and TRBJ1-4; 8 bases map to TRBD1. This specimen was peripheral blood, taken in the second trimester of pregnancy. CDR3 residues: CASSQDAGQGPEKLFF. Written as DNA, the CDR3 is TGCGCCAGCAGCCAAGATGCCGGACAGGGTCCCGAAAAACTGTTTTTT.